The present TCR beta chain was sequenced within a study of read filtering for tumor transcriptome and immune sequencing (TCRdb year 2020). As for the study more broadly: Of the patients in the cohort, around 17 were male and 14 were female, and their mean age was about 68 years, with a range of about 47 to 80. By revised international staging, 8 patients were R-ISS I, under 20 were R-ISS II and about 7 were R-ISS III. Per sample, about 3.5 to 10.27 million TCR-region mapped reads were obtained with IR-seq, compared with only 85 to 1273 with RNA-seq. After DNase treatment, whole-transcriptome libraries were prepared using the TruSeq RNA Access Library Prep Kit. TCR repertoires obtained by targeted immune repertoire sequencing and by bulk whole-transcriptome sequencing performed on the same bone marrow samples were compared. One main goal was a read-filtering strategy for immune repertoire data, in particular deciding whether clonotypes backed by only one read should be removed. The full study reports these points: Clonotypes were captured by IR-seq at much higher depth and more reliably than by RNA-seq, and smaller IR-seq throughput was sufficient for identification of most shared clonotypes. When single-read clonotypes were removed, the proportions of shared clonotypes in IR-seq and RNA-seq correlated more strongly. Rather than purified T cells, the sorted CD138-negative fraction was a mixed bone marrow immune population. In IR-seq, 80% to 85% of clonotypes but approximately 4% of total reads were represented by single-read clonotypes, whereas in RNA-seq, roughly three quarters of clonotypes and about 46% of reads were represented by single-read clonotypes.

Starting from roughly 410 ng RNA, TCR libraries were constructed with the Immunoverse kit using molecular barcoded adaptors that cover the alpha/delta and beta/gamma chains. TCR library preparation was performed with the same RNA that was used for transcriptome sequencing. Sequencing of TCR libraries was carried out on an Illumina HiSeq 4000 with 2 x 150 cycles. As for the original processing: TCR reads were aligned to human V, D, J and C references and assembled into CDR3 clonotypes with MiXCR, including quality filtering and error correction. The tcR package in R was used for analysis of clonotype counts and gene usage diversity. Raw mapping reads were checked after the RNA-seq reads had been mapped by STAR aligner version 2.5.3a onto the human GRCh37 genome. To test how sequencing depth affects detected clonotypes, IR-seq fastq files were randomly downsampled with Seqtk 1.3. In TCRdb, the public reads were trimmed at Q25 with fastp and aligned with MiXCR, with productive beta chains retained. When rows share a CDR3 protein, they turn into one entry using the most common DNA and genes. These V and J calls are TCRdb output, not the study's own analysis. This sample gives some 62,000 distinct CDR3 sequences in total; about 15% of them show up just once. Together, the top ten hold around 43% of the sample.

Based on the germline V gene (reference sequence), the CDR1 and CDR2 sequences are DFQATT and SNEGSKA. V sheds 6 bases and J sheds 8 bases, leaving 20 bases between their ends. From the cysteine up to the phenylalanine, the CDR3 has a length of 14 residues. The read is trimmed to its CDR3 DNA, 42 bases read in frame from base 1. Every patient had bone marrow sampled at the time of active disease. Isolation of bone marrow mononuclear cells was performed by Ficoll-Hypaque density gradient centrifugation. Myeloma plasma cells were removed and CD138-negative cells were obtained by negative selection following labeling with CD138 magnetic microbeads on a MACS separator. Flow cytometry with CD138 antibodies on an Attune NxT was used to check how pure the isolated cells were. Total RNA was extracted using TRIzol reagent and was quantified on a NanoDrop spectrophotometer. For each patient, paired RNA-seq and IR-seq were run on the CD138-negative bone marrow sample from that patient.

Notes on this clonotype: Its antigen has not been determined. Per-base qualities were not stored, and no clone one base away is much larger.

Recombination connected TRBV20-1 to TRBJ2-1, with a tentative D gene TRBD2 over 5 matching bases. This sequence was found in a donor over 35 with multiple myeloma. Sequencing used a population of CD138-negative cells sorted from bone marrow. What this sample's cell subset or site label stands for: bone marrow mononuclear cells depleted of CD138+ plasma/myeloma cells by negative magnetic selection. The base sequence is TGCAGTGCCGGCAGGACTCCCTTGCTCCATGAGCAGTTCTTC. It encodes CSAGRTPLLHEQFF.